This T cell receptor (beta chain) appears in the sequencing data of a study of CD8 T cells in Susac syndrome. Through negative isolation, CD4+ and CD8+ T cells were obtained, while TEMRA cells were enriched using FACS. RNA amounts of roughly 0.45 to 1 ug underwent reverse transcription with random hexamers. It was immunoSEQ multiplex PCR that amplified TCR beta CDR3 across 54 Vbeta and 13 Jbeta. TCRdb re-called the immunoSEQ multiplex PCR reads with MiXCR, one entry per CDR3 protein. The data show about 190,000 distinct CDR3 sequences, 90% to 97% seen once. The V gene end was trimmed by 4 bases and the J gene end by 2 bases; junction bases not matched to a gene: 4. The CDR3 extends over 14 amino acids. Germline V lookup: CDR1 SGDLS, CDR2 YYNGEE.

The material sequenced was CD4+ T cells from PBMCs. The receptor's source is a human donor with Susac syndrome. The chain uses TRBV9 and TRBJ2-3; TRBD2 agrees at 7 bases. The CDR3: CASSPRGDTDTQYF. The CDR3 DNA follows: TGTGCCAGCAGCCCACGGGGGGACACAGATACGCAGTATTTT. The variable domain in full, with the rest retrieved from reference TRBV9 and TRBJ2-3, is DSGVTQTPKHLITATGQRVTLRCSPRSGDLSVYWYQQSLDQGLQFLIQYYNGEERAKGNILERFSAQQFPDLHSELNLSSLELGDSALYFCASSPRGDTDTQYFGPGTRLTVL.